Listed below are T cell receptor beta chains from one sample, sequenced in a study of T cell responses to AZD1222 COVID-19 vaccine. The repertoire was sequenced with immunoSEQ multiplex PCR; TCRdb's copy has only in-frame clones and lacks some. The repertoire holds under 150,000 clones, with 90% as singletons. Sample: peripheral blood, taken on day 0 of AZD1222 vaccination. Receptor source: an adult in good health. CDR3s include the opening cysteine and the closing phenylalanine or tryptophan. D genes are given only for firm matches. A row's size may be missing; if present it is once, few, many or a size class.

v_call: TRBV5-6
j_call: TRBJ1-2
d_call: .
clone_size: .
cdr3_nt: TGTGCCAGCAGCAGGAGGATATTGGGCAGGGATGGCTATGGCTACACCTTC
cdr3_aa: CASSRRILGRDGYGYTF

v_call: TRBV14
j_call: TRBJ1-6
d_call: .
clone_size: .
cdr3_nt: TGTGCCAGCAGCCAAGTAGGGGTAGTTTCACCCCTCCACTTT
cdr3_aa: CASSQVGVVSPLHF

v_call: TRBV28
j_call: TRBJ2-7
d_call: TRBD1
clone_size: .
cdr3_nt: TGTGCCAGTTTTGGGACAGGGGATTCCTACGAGCAGTACTTC
cdr3_aa: CASFGTGDSYEQYF

v_call: TRBV7-2
j_call: TRBJ2-7
d_call: .
clone_size: once
cdr3_nt: TGTGCCAGCAGCTTGCAGACGGGAGAGACCTACGAGCAGTACTTC
cdr3_aa: CASSLQTGETYEQYF

v_call: TRBV6-2/TRBV6-3
j_call: TRBJ2-1
d_call: TRBD2
clone_size: .
cdr3_nt: TGTGCCAGCAGCCGGGGACTAGCGGGAATCTCTGAGCAGTTCTTC
cdr3_aa: CASSRGLAGISEQFF

v_call: TRBV28
j_call: TRBJ2-3
d_call: TRBD2
clone_size: .
cdr3_nt: TGTGCCAGCAGTCCGTTAGCGGGATGGGGAGATACGCAGTATTTT
cdr3_aa: CASSPLAGWGDTQYF

v_call: TRBV30
j_call: TRBJ2-1
d_call: .
clone_size: .
cdr3_nt: TGTGCCTGGAAGCCAGGGCTAGCAAATGAGCAGTTCTTC
cdr3_aa: CAWKPGLANEQFF

v_call: TRBV20-1
j_call: TRBJ2-7
d_call: TRBD2
clone_size: .
cdr3_nt: TGCAGTGCTAGTGAACGGACTAGCGCAGTCTCCTACGAGCAGTACTTC
cdr3_aa: CSASERTSAVSYEQYF

v_call: TRBV5-1
j_call: TRBJ2-2
d_call: .
clone_size: .
cdr3_nt: TGCGCCAGCAGCTTGGAGGGACAGAACACCGGGGAGCTGTTTTTT
cdr3_aa: CASSLEGQNTGELFF

v_call: TRBV5-1
j_call: TRBJ2-2
d_call: TRBD2
clone_size: .
cdr3_nt: TGCGCCAGCAGCTCCGGAGTGCTAGCGGGAGATCAGACCGGGGAGCTGTTTTTT
cdr3_aa: CASSSGVLAGDQTGELFF

v_call: TRBV5-1
j_call: TRBJ2-7
d_call: TRBD2
clone_size: .
cdr3_nt: TGCGCCAGCAGCTTGGGTACTAGCGGGATCCTATCCTACGAGCAGTACTTC
cdr3_aa: CASSLGTSGILSYEQYF

v_call: TRBV6-5
j_call: TRBJ2-3
d_call: .
clone_size: .
cdr3_nt: TGTGCCAGCAGTTACCTAGGGGGCACAGATACGCAGTATTTT
cdr3_aa: CASSYLGGTDTQYF

v_call: TRBV2
j_call: TRBJ2-4
d_call: .
clone_size: .
cdr3_nt: TGTGCCAGCAGTGAGACATTAGCGTTAGCCAAAAACATTCAGTACTTC
cdr3_aa: CASSETLALAKNIQYF

v_call: TRBV5-1
j_call: TRBJ1-1
d_call: .
clone_size: .
cdr3_nt: TGCGCCAGCAGCTTGGCCGGTGCCACTGAAGCTTTCTTT
cdr3_aa: CASSLAGATEAFF

v_call: TRBV19
j_call: TRBJ1-2
d_call: .
clone_size: .
cdr3_nt: TGTGCCAGTAGTACCTCCTCCGGGGGGCGGGGTGGCTACACCTTC
cdr3_aa: CASSTSSGGRGGYTF

v_call: TRBV5-1
j_call: TRBJ1-5
d_call: TRBD1
clone_size: .
cdr3_nt: TGCGCCAGCAGCTTGGTAGGGGACAGAAATCAGCCCCAGCATTTT
cdr3_aa: CASSLVGDRNQPQHF

v_call: TRBV4-2
j_call: TRBJ1-4
d_call: .
clone_size: .
cdr3_nt: TGTGCCAGCAGCCACCCCCTTGGGGGGTCAACTAATGAAAAACTGTTTTTT
cdr3_aa: CASSHPLGGSTNEKLFF

v_call: TRBV9
j_call: TRBJ2-3
d_call: .
clone_size: medium-sized
cdr3_nt: TGTGCCAGCAGCGTCTGGACTGATAGCACAGATACGCAGTATTTT
cdr3_aa: CASSVWTDSTDTQYF

v_call: TRBV19
j_call: TRBJ1-6
d_call: TRBD1
clone_size: .
cdr3_nt: TGTGCCAGTAGGGGTTCCGGGACAGTAAGTTCACCCCTCCACTTT
cdr3_aa: CASRGSGTVSSPLHF

v_call: TRBV6-5
j_call: TRBJ2-3
d_call: TRBD1
clone_size: .
cdr3_nt: TGTGCCAGCAGAATCACAGGGGGCGCAGATACGCAGTATTTT
cdr3_aa: CASRITGGADTQYF

v_call: TRBV19
j_call: TRBJ1-5
d_call: .
clone_size: .
cdr3_nt: TGTGCCAGTAGTATAATTCGGACAGTCGCGGCTCAGCCCCAGCATTTT
cdr3_aa: CASSIIRTVAAQPQHF

v_call: TRBV20-1
j_call: TRBJ2-5
d_call: TRBD2
clone_size: .
cdr3_nt: TGCAGTGCTAGTTTGGGAGCTAGCGGGAACCAAGGGACCCAGTACTTC
cdr3_aa: CSASLGASGNQGTQYF

v_call: TRBV28
j_call: TRBJ1-3
d_call: .
clone_size: once
cdr3_nt: TGTGCCAGCAGTTCCGGGGGTTCAGCTGGAAACACCATATATTTT
cdr3_aa: CASSSGGSAGNTIYF

v_call: TRBV10-3
j_call: TRBJ2-3
d_call: TRBD2
clone_size: .
cdr3_nt: TGTGCCATCAGGGTAGCGGGAGCCACAGATACGCAGTATTTT
cdr3_aa: CAIRVAGATDTQYF

v_call: TRBV7-2
j_call: TRBJ2-3
d_call: .
clone_size: .
cdr3_nt: TGTGCCAGCAGCTTAGGGCGTCGCAGCACAGATACGCAGTATTTT
cdr3_aa: CASSLGRRSTDTQYF

v_call: TRBV5-1
j_call: TRBJ1-5
d_call: .
clone_size: .
cdr3_nt: TGCGCCAGCAGCCTGGACAGCGCAGAGGGTCAGCCCCAGCATTTT
cdr3_aa: CASSLDSAEGQPQHF

v_call: TRBV20-1
j_call: TRBJ2-7
d_call: .
clone_size: .
cdr3_nt: TGCAGTGCCCCTGATTCTGGAGTTCTGTACTTC
cdr3_aa: CSAPDSGVLYF

v_call: TRBV7-2
j_call: TRBJ2-3
d_call: TRBD2
clone_size: .
cdr3_nt: TGTGCCAGCAGCTTAGTGAGTCGACTAGCTAGCACAGATACGCAGTATTTT
cdr3_aa: CASSLVSRLASTDTQYF

v_call: TRBV11-2
j_call: TRBJ2-1
d_call: TRBD2
clone_size: .
cdr3_nt: TGTGCCAGCAGCGGACTGCGGGAGGAGCAGTTCTTC
cdr3_aa: CASSGLREEQFF

v_call: TRBV28
j_call: TRBJ1-2
d_call: TRBD1
clone_size: .
cdr3_nt: TGTGCCAGCAGTTTAAACAGGGGGCAAGGCTACACCTTC
cdr3_aa: CASSLNRGQGYTF

v_call: TRBV25-1
j_call: TRBJ2-2
d_call: .
clone_size: .
cdr3_nt: TGTGCCAGCAGTGGCCTGTCTACTGGGGAGCTGTTTTTT
cdr3_aa: CASSGLSTGELFF

v_call: TRBV6-2/TRBV6-3
j_call: TRBJ2-7
d_call: TRBD2
clone_size: .
cdr3_nt: TGTGCCAGCAGTTACTCGATTCGCCTAGCGGGAGTACCCTCCTACGAGCAGTACTTC
cdr3_aa: CASSYSIRLAGVPSYEQYF

v_call: TRBV28
j_call: TRBJ2-7
d_call: TRBD2
clone_size: .
cdr3_nt: TGTGCCAGCAGTCCGACTAGCCTAAGGTCCGACGAGCAGTACTTC
cdr3_aa: CASSPTSLRSDEQYF

v_call: TRBV10-3
j_call: TRBJ1-3
d_call: .
clone_size: .
cdr3_nt: TGTGCCATCAGTGAGTTAGGTGGACGGCTCTCTGGAAACACCATATATTTT
cdr3_aa: CAISELGGRLSGNTIYF

v_call: TRBV28
j_call: TRBJ1-5
d_call: TRBD1
clone_size: .
cdr3_nt: TGTGCCATCTCGACAGGGGGCGGTGGCAATCAGCCCCAGCATTTT
cdr3_aa: CAISTGGGGNQPQHF

v_call: TRBV5-4
j_call: TRBJ1-6
d_call: .
clone_size: .
cdr3_nt: TGTGCCAGCAGCCCCCAGGACGGGGGTAATTCACCCCTCCACTTT
cdr3_aa: CASSPQDGGNSPLHF

v_call: TRBV5-1
j_call: TRBJ1-4
d_call: .
clone_size: .
cdr3_nt: TGCGCCAGCAGCTATGAGTTTGCAACTAATGAAAAACTGTTTTTT
cdr3_aa: CASSYEFATNEKLFF

v_call: TRBV24-1
j_call: TRBJ2-2
d_call: .
clone_size: .
cdr3_nt: TGTGCCACCAGTGATGGCCCCAGGCCCGGGGAGCTGTTTTTT
cdr3_aa: CATSDGPRPGELFF

v_call: TRBV5-1
j_call: TRBJ2-1
d_call: TRBD2
clone_size: .
cdr3_nt: TGCGCCAGCAGCTTGGGGGTAGCGGGAGGGTACAATGAGCAGTTCTTC
cdr3_aa: CASSLGVAGGYNEQFF

v_call: TRBV5-4
j_call: TRBJ2-5
d_call: .
clone_size: .
cdr3_nt: TGTGCCAGCAGCGCAGAGGGCGGAGGAGAGACCCAGTACTTC
cdr3_aa: CASSAEGGGETQYF

v_call: TRBV3-1/TRBV3-2
j_call: TRBJ2-6
d_call: .
clone_size: few
cdr3_nt: TGTGCCAGCAGCCCAACCGGCGGACTGGGGAACTCTGGGGCCAACGTCCTGACTTTC
cdr3_aa: CASSPTGGLGNSGANVLTF

v_call: TRBV7-8
j_call: TRBJ2-2
d_call: TRBD2
clone_size: .
cdr3_nt: TGTGCCAGCAGCTTATGGACTTCGGGGGGCGGGGAGCTGTTTTTT
cdr3_aa: CASSLWTSGGGELFF

v_call: TRBV6-5
j_call: TRBJ2-1
d_call: .
clone_size: .
cdr3_nt: TGTGCCAGCAGGGAGACTAGTTCTGTTGAGCAGTTCTTC
cdr3_aa: CASRETSSVEQFF

v_call: TRBV10-2
j_call: TRBJ2-1
d_call: TRBD2
clone_size: .
cdr3_nt: TGCGCCAGCAGTGAGTCGACAGGGCTAGCGGGATCTGCGCAGTTCTTC
cdr3_aa: CASSESTGLAGSAQFF

v_call: TRBV21-1
j_call: TRBJ1-5
d_call: .
clone_size: once
cdr3_nt: TGTGCCAGCAGCATCCGGGACCGCCGTCAGCATTTT
cdr3_aa: CASSIRDRRQHF

v_call: TRBV7-9
j_call: TRBJ2-2
d_call: .
clone_size: .
cdr3_nt: TGTGCCAGCAGCTCCCCGGGACGGCCGAACACCGGGGAGCTGTTTTTT
cdr3_aa: CASSSPGRPNTGELFF

v_call: TRBV5-1
j_call: TRBJ1-1
d_call: TRBD1
clone_size: .
cdr3_nt: TGCGCCAGCACCTATTCCGGGACAGGCTTGGGCACTGAAGCTTTCTTT
cdr3_aa: CASTYSGTGLGTEAFF